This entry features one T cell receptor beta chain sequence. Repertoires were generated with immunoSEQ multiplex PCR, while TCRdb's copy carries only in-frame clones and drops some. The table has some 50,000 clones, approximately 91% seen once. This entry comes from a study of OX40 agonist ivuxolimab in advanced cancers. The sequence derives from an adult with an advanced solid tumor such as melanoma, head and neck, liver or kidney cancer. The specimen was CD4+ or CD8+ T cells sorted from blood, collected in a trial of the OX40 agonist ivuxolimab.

The DNA for the CDR3 is TGTGCCAGTAAGATGACGGGACAGGGGACCTACGAGCAGTACTTC. This translates into CASKMTGQGTYEQYF. J is TRBJ2-7 and V is TRBV19, with 10 bases aligning to TRBD1. Germline V gives CDR1 LNHDA, CDR2 SQIVND (reference sequence). The CDR3 extends over 15 amino acids. With 7 bases clipped from V and 2 bases from J, the junction kept 8 bases outside the gene matches.